This is a list of T cell receptor beta chains from one sample in a study of regulatory T cells in long-lasting Graves disease. TCRdb redid the calling of the multiplex PCR reads with MiXCR, one entry per CDR3 protein. The table records about 540,000 distinct CDR3 sequences, about 13% of them present only once. These data were also reused for a study on T cells in Graves' hyperthyroidism and ophthalmopathy.

Source: peripheral blood mononuclear cells (PBMCs), taken at new diagnosis, from a patient treated with antithyroid drugs. Receptors originate from a young man with Graves disease. Each CDR3 is given with its conserved first and last residue. Each record gives: clone size, D gene, V gene, J gene, CDR3 DNA, CDR3 protein. A D gene is named only where the DNA matches it firmly. Size is omitted from some rows. Given values are once, few, many or a class for expanded clones.

clone_size: many; d_call: -; v_call: TRBV29-1; j_call: TRBJ2-7; cdr3_nt: TGCAGCGTTGAATCGGCCGACCAACCAAGCTCCTACGAGCAGTACTTC; cdr3_aa: CSVESADQPSSYEQYF
clone_size: many; d_call: -; v_call: TRBV15; j_call: TRBJ1-2; cdr3_nt: TGTGCCACCAGCAGAGGTTGGGCAGGGGAGAATGGCTATGGCTACACCTTC; cdr3_aa: CATSRGWAGENGYGYTF
clone_size: many; d_call: -; v_call: TRBV27; j_call: TRBJ2-1; cdr3_nt: TGTGCCAGCAGTCCCAGCGCAGGGCCTAGCTCCTACAATGAGCAGTTCTTC; cdr3_aa: CASSPSAGPSSYNEQFF
clone_size: many; d_call: TRBD2; v_call: TRBV20-1; j_call: TRBJ2-7; cdr3_nt: TGCAGTGCTAGCGGGACTAGCGGGGCCCTGGGCTACGAGCAGTACTTC; cdr3_aa: CSASGTSGALGYEQYF
clone_size: -; d_call: -; v_call: TRBV24-1; j_call: TRBJ2-3; cdr3_nt: TGTGCCACCGAGGGACTGGCCACAGATACGCAGTATTTT; cdr3_aa: CATEGLATDTQYF
clone_size: many; d_call: -; v_call: TRBV12-3/TRBV12-4; j_call: TRBJ2-1; cdr3_nt: TGTGCCAGCAGGCCACAGGGAGGTGAGCAGTTCTTC; cdr3_aa: CASRPQGGEQFF
clone_size: many; d_call: -; v_call: TRBV28; j_call: TRBJ2-1; cdr3_nt: TGTGCCAGCAGTCCCCCCTTTAAGGGGGGCGAGCAGTTCTTC; cdr3_aa: CASSPPFKGGEQFF
clone_size: -; d_call: TRBD2; v_call: TRBV19; j_call: TRBJ2-2; cdr3_nt: TGTGCCAGTTCCCACGCGGGGCTTAGCGGGGGAATCACCGGGGAGCTGTTTTTT; cdr3_aa: CASSHAGLSGGITGELFF
clone_size: -; d_call: -; v_call: TRBV4-1; j_call: TRBJ2-2; cdr3_nt: TGCGCCAGCAGCCAGGAGGGACATCTTGGGAACACCGGGGAGCTGTTTTTT; cdr3_aa: CASSQEGHLGNTGELFF
clone_size: many; d_call: -; v_call: TRBV6-2/TRBV6-3; j_call: TRBJ2-7; cdr3_nt: TGTGCCAGCAGTTACTACAGTTACTACGAGCAGTACTTC; cdr3_aa: CASSYYSYYEQYF
clone_size: few; d_call: TRBD1; v_call: TRBV9; j_call: TRBJ1-5; cdr3_nt: TGTGCCAGCAGCGCCGGATGGGACAGGGGGAATCAGCCCCAGCATTTT; cdr3_aa: CASSAGWDRGNQPQHF
clone_size: few; d_call: -; v_call: TRBV11-3; j_call: TRBJ2-3; cdr3_nt: TGTGCCAGCAGCCTCCCCTATACAGATACGCAGTATTTT; cdr3_aa: CASSLPYTDTQYF
clone_size: -; d_call: TRBD2; v_call: TRBV30; j_call: TRBJ2-1; cdr3_nt: TGTGCCTGGAGTCTTTCGGGAGCTAGCGGGAGGGCCGGAAGGTTCTTC; cdr3_aa: CAWSLSGASGRAGRFF
clone_size: -; d_call: TRBD1; v_call: TRBV5-6; j_call: TRBJ2-7; cdr3_nt: TGTGCCAGCAGCTTCCGGGACAGGGAGCTATACGAGCAGTACTTC; cdr3_aa: CASSFRDRELYEQYF
clone_size: many; d_call: -; v_call: TRBV6-1; j_call: TRBJ2-1; cdr3_nt: TGTGCCAGCAGTGACAATGAGCAGTTCTTC; cdr3_aa: CASSDNEQFF
clone_size: few; d_call: TRBD2; v_call: TRBV19; j_call: TRBJ2-1; cdr3_nt: TGTGCCAGTACCACTAGCGGGAGGGTTTACAATGAGCAGTTCTTC; cdr3_aa: CASTTSGRVYNEQFF
clone_size: -; d_call: TRBD2; v_call: TRBV2; j_call: TRBJ2-1; cdr3_nt: TGTGCCAGCAGACTCTTTACTAGCGGAGAGCAGTTCTTC; cdr3_aa: CASRLFTSGEQFF
clone_size: -; d_call: TRBD2; v_call: TRBV5-1; j_call: TRBJ2-7; cdr3_nt: TGCGCCAGCAGCATGGGCGGGAGTGGTCCCTACGAGCAGTACTTC; cdr3_aa: CASSMGGSGPYEQYF
clone_size: few; d_call: TRBD1; v_call: TRBV20-1; j_call: TRBJ2-7; cdr3_nt: TGCAGTGCAAAGCCGGGACAGGGCCCCTACGAGCAGTACTTC; cdr3_aa: CSAKPGQGPYEQYF
clone_size: many; d_call: -; v_call: TRBV11-3; j_call: TRBJ2-1; cdr3_nt: TGTGCCAGCAGCTTAGGTCGGGGCCGCGACTCCTACAATGAGCAGTTCTTC; cdr3_aa: CASSLGRGRDSYNEQFF
clone_size: few; d_call: TRBD2; v_call: TRBV20-1; j_call: TRBJ2-3; cdr3_nt: TGCAGTGCTTCTAGCGGGAGTTCGGTTACGCAGTATTTT; cdr3_aa: CSASSGSSVTQYF
clone_size: -; d_call: -; v_call: TRBV7-2; j_call: TRBJ2-7; cdr3_nt: TGTGCCAGCAGATGGACGGAAAGCTCCTACGAGCAGTACTTC; cdr3_aa: CASRWTESSYEQYF
clone_size: few; d_call: -; v_call: TRBV6-5; j_call: TRBJ2-7; cdr3_nt: TGTGCCAGCAGTTACTTTAAGGGGGAGCAGTACTTC; cdr3_aa: CASSYFKGEQYF
clone_size: many; d_call: TRBD2; v_call: TRBV10-3; j_call: TRBJ2-7; cdr3_nt: TGTGCCATCAGTGAAAAGTTAGGAGTGGCGGGGGCCTACGAGCAGTACTTC; cdr3_aa: CAISEKLGVAGAYEQYF
clone_size: many; d_call: -; v_call: TRBV12-3/TRBV12-4; j_call: TRBJ2-2; cdr3_nt: TGTGCCAGCAGTTACATCCTTTGGCAAAACACCGGGGAGCTGTTTTTT; cdr3_aa: CASSYILWQNTGELFF
clone_size: many; d_call: -; v_call: TRBV2; j_call: TRBJ2-1; cdr3_nt: TGTGCCAGCAGTGGGGAAGACTCTTACAATGAGCAGTTCTTC; cdr3_aa: CASSGEDSYNEQFF
clone_size: -; d_call: -; v_call: TRBV19; j_call: TRBJ1-5; cdr3_nt: TGTGCCAGTAGTATTTCCGGCGTGGCCGCAAGCGGACGCCAGCATTTT; cdr3_aa: CASSISGVAASGRQHF
clone_size: many; d_call: -; v_call: TRBV15; j_call: TRBJ1-1; cdr3_nt: TGTGCCACCAGCAGATTTGCCTATGGGGGGGACACTGAAGCTTTCTTT; cdr3_aa: CATSRFAYGGDTEAFF
clone_size: many; d_call: -; v_call: TRBV18; j_call: TRBJ2-1; cdr3_nt: TGTGCCAGCTCACCACGGCCAGAGGTGGATGAGCAGTTCTTC; cdr3_aa: CASSPRPEVDEQFF